This T cell receptor (beta chain) originates from a study of blood T cell repertoires in COVID-19. Overall study context: Sites in the United States, Italy and Spain provided acute and convalescent COVID-19 samples. Sources were T cells, B-cell-depleted T cells, or PBMCs; the material itself was cDNA or gDNA.

The CDR3 spans 15 residues. V was clipped by 4 bases and J by 4 bases; unmatched bases: 8. CDR1 SGHTA and CDR2 FQGNSA come from the germline V gene. As handled by the study authors: Amplification from reference gene primers served as the basis for estimated nucleated cell counts. Some clones are missing from TCRdb's copy, which holds only in-frame ones; the method was immunoSEQ multiplex PCR. The V and J calls and clone size were taken over from that table, and D and trimming were inferred from the DNA. The sample lists about 240,000 clones, 70% to 85% occurring once. The sequenced sample consisted of peripheral blood. V gene TRBV7-2 combines with J gene TRBJ1-1; TRBD1 matches at 8 bases. The clonotype originates from a woman of 80 years or more with acute or convalescent COVID-19. The CDR3: CASSSGPGGSTEAFF. CDR3 DNA sequence: TGTGCCAGCAGCTCAGGTCCAGGGGGCAGCACTGAAGCTTTCTTT.